These T cell receptor beta chains were read from a single sample in a study of spatial heterogeneity in lung cancer. TCRdb fed the 5' RACE reads into MiXCR, producing one record per CDR3 protein. The table shows more than 15,000 distinct CDR3 sequences, with roughly 6.3% occurring only once. Sequencing was performed on PBMCs, taken at follow-up. The receptors here all came from a male donor with early-stage non-small cell lung cancer. CDR3s include the opening cysteine and the closing phenylalanine or tryptophan. The D gene is left open where the match is weak. Only some rows state a clone size, as once, few, many or a class for expanded clones.

17,TRBV28,TRBJ2-1,many,TRBD2,TGTGCCAGCAGGACCGGCCAGGGACTAGCGGGGAACAATGAGCAGTTCTTC,CASRTGQGLAGNNEQFF
16,TRBV6-2/TRBV6-3,TRBJ2-3,many,TRBD2,TGTGCCAGCAGTTACAATCCTAGCGGGAGCACAGATACGCAGTATTTT,CASSYNPSGSTDTQYF
13,TRBV28,TRBJ2-7,many,TRBD1,TGTGCCAGCAGGGGACAGGGTGCCTACGAGCAGTACTTC,CASRGQGAYEQYF
16,TRBV19,TRBJ2-2,many,TRBD1,TGTGCCAGTATGGCAGAGGGACAGTTTAACACCGGGGAGCTGTTTTTT,CASMAEGQFNTGELFF
11,TRBV28,TRBJ2-1,many,-,TGTGCCAGCACCACCCGCGGGGAGCAGTTCTTC,CASTTRGEQFF
13,TRBV14,TRBJ2-2,few,-,TGTGCCAGCAGCCCGCAGGGGTACGGGGAGCTGTTTTTT,CASSPQGYGELFF
12,TRBV7-8,TRBJ2-5,-,-,TGTGCCAGCAGCTTTGGCCGGGGGACCCAGTACTTC,CASSFGRGTQYF
15,TRBV9,TRBJ2-2,many,-,TGTGCCAGCAGCGGGGGGTCTTCGGGCACCGGGGAGCTGTTTTTT,CASSGGSSGTGELFF
16,TRBV4-1,TRBJ2-5,-,TRBD2,TGCGCCAGCAGCCCTCAACGGGGGACTAGTTATGAGACCCAGTACTTC,CASSPQRGTSYETQYF
12,TRBV7-3,TRBJ2-3,-,TRBD2,TGCGGGACTAGCAGAGACACAGATACGCAGTATTTT,CGTSRDTDTQYF
13,TRBV6-5,TRBJ2-6,many,-,TGTGCCAGCAGTTATTCTGGGGCCAACGTCCTGACTTTC,CASSYSGANVLTF
17,TRBV21-1,TRBJ2-3,many,-,TGTGCCAGCAGCACACTCCCGGGACAGGGGCCCACAGATACGCAGTATTTT,CASSTLPGQGPTDTQYF
14,TRBV7-6,TRBJ2-3,many,TRBD2,TGTGCCAGCAGCTTTTCTAGCGGGACAGATACGCAGTATTTT,CASSFSSGTDTQYF
14,TRBV12-3/TRBV12-4,TRBJ2-7,many,TRBD2,TGTGCCAGCAGCCGGACTAGCGGGAGTTACGAGCAGTACTTC,CASSRTSGSYEQYF
17,TRBV7-2,TRBJ2-2,-,TRBD1,TGTGCCAGCAGCTCCGGGACAGGGGGCGTGTGGACCGGGGAGCTGTTTTTT,CASSSGTGGVWTGELFF
13,TRBV10-1,TRBJ2-1,many,-,TGCGCCAGCAGTGAGGTCGGGCAGTCATCGGAGTTCTTC,CASSEVGQSSEFF
12,TRBV12-3/TRBV12-4,TRBJ1-1,few,TRBD1,TGTGCCAGCAGTTCGGAGGACAGGCTGGCTTTCTTT,CASSSEDRLAFF
15,TRBV11-2,TRBJ2-3,many,-,TGTGCCAGCAACCGCTTGTTGGGGGGGCGATTTACGCAGTATTTT,CASNRLLGGRFTQYF
14,TRBV28,TRBJ1-5,few,-,TGTGCCAGCAGTTTGGGAGGGGAAAATCAGCCCCAGCATTTT,CASSLGGENQPQHF
15,TRBV10-3,TRBJ2-5,many,-,TGTGCCATCAGTGAGAAAGAAGCAGGCCAAGAGACCCAGTACTTC,CAISEKEAGQETQYF
17,TRBV19,TRBJ1-1,many,TRBD1,TGTGCCAGCCATATTGGGGGCGCACAGGGGGCGTACACTGAAGCTTTCTTT,CASHIGGAQGAYTEAFF
11,TRBV20-1,TRBJ2-7,many,TRBD1,TGCAGTGTGGGACAGTCCTACGAGCAGTACTTC,CSVGQSYEQYF
12,TRBV19,TRBJ1-5,many,-,TGTGCCAGTAGTATCGGGAATCAGCCCCAGCATTTT,CASSIGNQPQHF
15,TRBV18,TRBJ2-1,few,TRBD2,TGTGCCAGCTCACCTCGACTAGCGGGACCGGATGAGCAGTTCTTC,CASSPRLAGPDEQFF
14,TRBV10-1,TRBJ2-1,many,TRBD2,TGCGCCAGCAGCGGGACTAGCGGGGTCAATGAGCAGTTCTTC,CASSGTSGVNEQFF
15,TRBV6-5,TRBJ1-2,many,-,TGTGCCAGCAGTTACTCTGCGACCCCCGGCTATGGCTACACCTTC,CASSYSATPGYGYTF
13,TRBV7-6,TRBJ2-7,many,TRBD2,TGTGCCCACAGGAGGCTAGCGGATTACGAGCAGTACTTC,CAHRRLADYEQYF
16,TRBV4-3,TRBJ2-3,many,-,TGCGCCAGCAGCCAAGCCGGCCAGGCCCTCACAGATACGCAGTATTTT,CASSQAGQALTDTQYF
14,TRBV7-2,TRBJ2-7,many,-,TGTGCCAGCAGCTGGGCGGAGCCCTCCTACGAGCAGTACTTC,CASSWAEPSYEQYF
14,TRBV7-8,TRBJ2-5,few,TRBD1,TGTGCCAGCAGCTCAAACAGGGGGCTTGAGACCCAGTACTTC,CASSSNRGLETQYF
14,TRBV7-9,TRBJ2-5,many,TRBD1,TGTGCCAGCACCGGTTGGGACAGCCAAGAGACCCAGTACTTC,CASTGWDSQETQYF
17,TRBV28,TRBJ2-1,many,-,TGTGCCAGCAGTTTATCCCCGGACCGATACTTCTACAATGAGCAGTTCTTC,CASSLSPDRYFYNEQFF
14,TRBV28,TRBJ2-7,medium-sized,TRBD1,TGTGCCAGCAGTTCCGGACAGGACTCCTACGAGCAGTACTTC,CASSSGQDSYEQYF
11,TRBV10-3,TRBJ2-7,many,-,TGTGCCAGCTCGGACTACCGCGAGCAGTACTTC,CASSDYREQYF
15,TRBV10-3,TRBJ1-4,many,TRBD1,TGTGCCATCAGTCCCGGACAGGGGGCGCAGGAAAAACTGTTTTTT,CAISPGQGAQEKLFF
13,TRBV6-5,TRBJ2-3,many,-,TGTGCCAGCAGGTCGGGGCTAGCGGATACGCAGTATTTT,CASRSGLADTQYF
13,TRBV6-5,TRBJ1-1,many,-,TGTGCCAGCATACGTGAGGAGGGCACTGAAGCTTTCTTT,CASIREEGTEAFF
16,TRBV7-2,TRBJ2-5,many,TRBD2,TGTGCCAGCAGCGCCTGGGGACTAGCGGGAGAAGAGACCCAGTACTTC,CASSAWGLAGEETQYF
17,TRBV4-1,TRBJ2-3,medium-sized,TRBD1,TGCGCCAGCAGCCAAGAAATGACAGGGGAGGCGACAGATACGCAGTATTTT,CASSQEMTGEATDTQYF
11,TRBV25-1,TRBJ2-7,many,-,TGTGCCAGCAGCTACGTCTACGAGCAGTACTTC,CASSYVYEQYF
12,TRBV15,TRBJ2-3,many,-,TGTGCCACCAGCAGAGTAGCAGATACGCAGTATTTT,CATSRVADTQYF
14,TRBV6-6,TRBJ2-1,-,TRBD1,TGTGCCACCGCACCGGGACAGGGGGTCAATGAGCAGTTCTTC,CATAPGQGVNEQFF
16,TRBV6-6,TRBJ1-1,-,TRBD1,TGTGCCAGCCGTCCCCGCCGGGACAGATCGAACACTGAAGCTTTCTTT,CASRPRRDRSNTEAFF
15,TRBV4-3,TRBJ2-7,-,TRBD1,TGCGCCAGCAGCCAAGGACAGGGTAGGTCCTACGAGCAGTACTTC,CASSQGQGRSYEQYF
16,TRBV4-1,TRBJ2-5,many,TRBD2,TGCGCCAGCAGCCAAGGGTTAGCGGGAGGCGAAGAGACCCAGTACTTC,CASSQGLAGGEETQYF
14,TRBV7-3,TRBJ2-3,many,-,TGTGCCAGCAGCTTAAGGGACGGCACAGATACGCAGTATTTT,CASSLRDGTDTQYF
16,TRBV24-1,TRBJ2-1,many,TRBD1,TGTGCCACCAGTGACCGGGACAGGGGGGCCTACAATGAGCAGTTCTTC,CATSDRDRGAYNEQFF
12,TRBV12-3/TRBV12-4,TRBJ1-3,few,-,TGTGCCAGCAGTCCCCCGGGAAACACCATATATTTT,CASSPPGNTIYF
13,TRBV11-2,TRBJ1-2,many,-,TGTGCCAGCAGCTGGGCAGGGCTTGATGGCTACACCTTC,CASSWAGLDGYTF
13,TRBV7-2,TRBJ1-2,many,-,TGTGCCAGCAGCTTAGCAGGGATCTATGGCTACACCTTC,CASSLAGIYGYTF
14,TRBV6-4,TRBJ2-2,-,TRBD1,TGTGCCAGCCAACAGGGGCTGGGGACCGGGGAGCTGTTTTTT,CASQQGLGTGELFF
18,TRBV21-1,TRBJ1-2,many,-,TGTGCCAGCAGCCATCTCCGGGACAGGGAAAGGCTTTCCTATGGCTACACCTTC,CASSHLRDRERLSYGYTF
16,TRBV19,TRBJ2-1,many,-,TGTGCCAGTACCACCATAGGGGGGAGCTCCTACAATGAGCAGTTCTTC,CASTTIGGSSYNEQFF
16,TRBV7-8,TRBJ2-2,many,TRBD2,TGTGCCAGCAGCTCCCTAGCGGGGGGATTCCCCGGGGAGCTGTTTTTT,CASSSLAGGFPGELFF